These 23 T cell receptor beta chains came from one sample sequenced in a study of T cell responses to AZD1222 COVID-19 vaccine (dated by TCRdb to the early 2020s). Libraries were prepared through the immunoSEQ multiplex PCR assay. TCRdb provides this immuneACCESS table in a form limited to in-frame rearrangements. Some clones are lacking; in checked studies, under half of them reflect an unresolved V gene, and why the rest are absent is not known. This sample is represented by under 200,000 clones; roughly 91% of them were singletons. The ten largest account for roughly 25% of the sample. This specimen's time point label, per the study, means: about 28 days (+/-7) after the second vaccine dose. The sequenced sample was peripheral blood, obtained 28 days after the second AZD1222 dose. All receptors derive from an adult who received the AZD1222 COVID-19 vaccine.

This sequence joins TRBV2 and TRBJ2-7, with 7 positions matching TRBD2. The germline CDR1 and CDR2 sequences are SNHLY and FYNNEI. This CDR3 region has 14 residues. After removal of 4 bases from V and 1 base from J, the junction contained 4 bases not matched to a gene. The CDR3 loop is CASSGQRGSYEQYF. In DNA form, the CDR3 reads TGTGCCAGCAGTGGGCAGCGGGGATCCTACGAGCAGTACTTC. Combining the CDR3 with reference TRBV2 and TRBJ2-7 gives the whole variable domain EPEVTQTPSHQVTQMGQEVILRCVPISNHLYFYWYRQILGQKVEFLVSFYNNEISEKSEIFDDQFSVERPDGSNFTLKIRSTKLEDSAMYFCASSGQRGSYEQYFGPGTRLTVT.

V and J are TRBV28 and TRBJ1-5; unclear D gene. V lost 8 bases and J 0 bases, leaving 11 bases between the germline ends. The CDR3 has 14 amino acids. Germline V gene data show CDR1 as MDHEN and CDR2 as SYDVKM. The CDR3 DNA is TGTGCCAGCCTTGGACGGGTTAGCAATCAGCCCCAGCATTTT. Translation gives CASLGRVSNQPQHF.

This chain links TRBV6-2 or TRBV6-3 with TRBJ1-2; D is undetermined. Looked up from germline, CDR1 is MNHEY and CDR2 is SVGEGT. The CDR3 has 13 amino acids. V was cut by 0 bases and J by 4 bases, with 6 bases left in between. CDR3 protein: CASSYSSSYGYTF. In nucleotides, the CDR3 is TGTGCCAGCAGTTACTCGAGTAGCTATGGCTACACCTTC.

This clone was observed a few times. The chain couples TRBV7-3 to TRBJ2-2; D might be TRBD1 (5 bases). The germline CDR1 and CDR2 sequences are SGHTA and FQGTGA. CDR3 size: 14 residues. V dropped 6 bases and J dropped 1 base, with 9 bases sitting between them. In DNA, the CDR3 is TGTGCCAGCAGATATGACAGGAACACCGGGGAGCTGTTTTTT. Protein product: CASRYDRNTGELFF. The full variable domain, in which reference TRBV7-3 and TRBJ2-2 provide the parts outside the CDR3, is GAGVSQTPSNKVTEKGKYVELRCDPISGHTALYWYRQSLGQGPEFLIYFQGTGAADDSGLPNDRFFAVRPEGSVSTLKIQRTERGDSAVYLCASRYDRNTGELFFGEGSRLTVL.

The chain uses TRBV2 and TRBJ1-2, with D tentatively TRBD1 (5 bases). Germline assignment: CDR1 SNHLY and CDR2 FYNNEI. Trimming cost V 6 bases and J 5 bases, with 16 bases left between them. This CDR3 comprises 14 residues. Here the CDR3 DNA reads TGTGCCAGCAGGGGGGGTGGCCTTGGATATGGCTACACCTTC. Residues: CASRGGGLGYGYTF.

V and J are TRBV28 and TRBJ1-2, with no clear D. The CDR3 is 11 residues long. Germline V gene lookup returns CDR1 MDHEN and CDR2 SYDVKM. V was trimmed by 0 bases and J by 8 bases, leaving 4 bases between them. The chain's CDR3 is CASSLWEGYTF. As DNA, the CDR3 is TGTGCCAGCAGTTTATGGGAGGGCTACACCTTC.

This clone was detected only once. The chain joins TRBV5-1 to TRBJ2-7; possibly TRBD1 or TRBD2 for D (6 bases each). Looked up from germline, CDR1 is SGHRS and CDR2 is YFSETQ. CDR3 length: 15 residues. V was clipped by 5 bases and J by 0 bases, with 15 bases between them. Here the CDR3 reads CASSSGQSNSYEQYF. CDR3 coding DNA: TGCGCCAGCAGTAGCGGACAGTCTAACTCCTACGAGCAGTACTTC. The whole variable domain, remainder taken from reference TRBV5-1 and TRBJ2-7, is KAGVTQTPRYLIKTRGQQVTLSCSPISGHRSVSWYQQTPGQGLQFLFEYFSETQRNKGNFPGRFSGRQFSNSRSEMNVSTLELGDSALYLCASSSGQSNSYEQYFGPGTRLTVT.

The chain uses TRBV15 and TRBJ2-7; 8 bases are shared with TRBD1. CDR1 and CDR2 (germline): LNHNV, YYDKDF (reference sequence). This CDR3 spans 15 amino acids. J gave up 1 base and V 4 bases, and 6 bases lay outside the gene matches. The CDR3 DNA follows: TGTGCCACCAGCACCGGACAGGGTCTTTCCTACGAGCAGTACTTC. Amino acids: CATSTGQGLSYEQYF. Together with reference TRBV15 and TRBJ2-7, the CDR3 gives the full variable domain: DAMVIQNPRYQVTQFGKPVTLSCSQTLNHNVMYWYQQKSSQAPKLLFHYYDKDFNNEADTPDNFQSRRPNTSFCFLDIRSPGLGDTAMYLCATSTGQGLSYEQYFGPGTRLTVT.

This clone was counted once. The V and J genes are TRBV28 and TRBJ2-5; D is perhaps TRBD2 (6 bases). V was pared by 5 bases and J by 1 base, with 17 bases between. This CDR3 contains 16 residues. The germline V gene encodes CDR1 MDHEN and CDR2 SYDVKM. The CDR3 sequence is CASSPIGGAFQETQYF. Here the CDR3 DNA reads TGTGCCAGCAGTCCGATCGGCGGGGCATTCCAAGAGACCCAGTACTTC.

This chain joins TRBV24-1 and TRBJ2-5; 7 bases align to TRBD2. The CDR3 has 13 amino acids. CDR1 KGHDR and CDR2 SFDVKD come from the germline V gene. Trimming cost V 9 bases and J 2 bases; bases outside gene matches: 5. The CDR3 DNA is TGTGCCACCGAGGGGAGGGGACAAGAGACCCAGTACTTC. It translates to CATEGRGQETQYF.

The genes are TRBV28 and TRBJ1-5, with no clear D. There are 13 residues in the CDR3. V was trimmed by 7 bases and J by 5 bases, leaving 12 bases between them. Germline CDR1 MDHEN, CDR2 SYDVKM. The CDR3 sequence is CASITHLDQPQHF. The CDR3 coding sequence is TGTGCCAGCATTACCCACCTAGATCAGCCCCAGCATTTT.

This chain uses TRBV28 with TRBJ2-2, with TRBD1 matching over 10 bases. CDR1 and CDR2 from the germline V gene are MDHEN and SYDVKM. The length of the CDR3 is 17 residues. V trimming: 7 bases; J trimming: 1 base; junction bases outside the gene matches: 9. CDR3 protein: CASNAPRTGGNTGELFF. CDR3 bases: TGTGCCAGCAACGCACCTAGGACAGGGGGGAACACCGGGGAGCTGTTTTTT.

The chain carries TRBV5-1 and TRBJ2-2; TRBD1 agrees at 8 bases. Trimming at V came to 2 bases and at J to 4 bases, leaving 7 bases not matched to a gene. The length of the CDR3 is 16 residues. The germline V gene encodes CDR1 SGHRS and CDR2 YFSETQ. The chain's CDR3 is CASSLGQGAITGELFF. CDR3 DNA sequence: TGCGCCAGCAGCTTAGGTCAGGGGGCTATCACCGGGGAGCTGTTTTTT.

The chain has TRBV6-5 and TRBJ2-7; TRBD1 agrees at 7 bases. The CDR3 runs to 15 residues. With 6 bases clipped from V and 0 bases from J, the junction kept 8 bases outside the gene matches. Germline V CDR1 and CDR2: MNHEY, SVGAGI. In DNA, the CDR3 is TGTGCCAGCAGAACCCGGGACAGCTTCTCCTACGAGCAGTACTTC. Translation gives CASRTRDSFSYEQYF.

The rearrangement uses TRBV11-3 and TRBJ2-2; D call uncertain. CDR3 length: 16 amino acids. The ends were cut back, 1 base at V and 0 bases at J, with 9 bases in the middle. The germline gives CDR1 SGHNT, CDR2 YENEEA. The CDR3 loop is CASSLVGGPNTGELFF. CDR3 sequence (DNA): TGTGCCAGCAGCTTAGTTGGCGGCCCGAACACCGGGGAGCTGTTTTTT.

This clone was observed a handful of times. DNA of the CDR3: TGTGCCGGGGGGACGGAGAGCACAGATACGCAGTATTTT. Encoded protein: CAGGTESTDTQYF. This chain uses TRBV10-3 with TRBJ2-3; D is perhaps TRBD2 (6 bases). V was clipped by 11 bases and J by 0 bases, with 12 bases between them. The CDR3 loop spans 13 amino acids. Germline V lookup: CDR1 ENHRY, CDR2 SYGVKD.

This rearrangement joins TRBV2 to TRBJ1-1, with 7 bases identical to TRBD1. With V trimmed by 9 bases and J by 1 base, 5 bases remained unmatched. The germline CDR1 and CDR2 sequences are SNHLY and FYNNEI. CDR3 length: 13 amino acids. This CDR3 reads CASGGQTNTEAFF. The CDR3 DNA follows: TGTGCCAGTGGGGGACAGACGAACACTGAAGCTTTCTTT. The variable domain in full, completed from reference TRBV2 and TRBJ1-1, reads EPEVTQTPSHQVTQMGQEVILRCVPISNHLYFYWYRQILGQKVEFLVSFYNNEISEKSEIFDDQFSVERPDGSNFTLKIRSTKLEDSAMYFCASGGQTNTEAFFGQGTRLTVV.

The CDR3 DNA is TGTGCCAGCAGCCGAGACAGTTCTGGCTATGGCTACACCTTC. This gives the protein CASSRDSSGYGYTF. The gene calls are TRBV6-5 and TRBJ1-2; D might be TRBD1 (5 bases). In germline, CDR1 is MNHEY, CDR2 SVGAGI. The V end was cut by 6 bases, the J end by 4 bases, with 15 bases between. The CDR3 loop spans 14 amino acids.

The chain links TRBV18 to TRBJ1-2; no reliable D call. Germline V lookup: CDR1 KGHSH, CDR2 LQKENI. This CDR3 comprises 15 residues. V was trimmed by 1 base and J by 0 bases, leaving 9 bases between them. CDR3 residues: CASSPRADPNYGYTF. The CDR3 coding sequence is TGTGCCAGCTCACCACGAGCGGATCCTAACTATGGCTACACCTTC.

J is TRBJ1-4 and V is TRBV10-2; 8 bases agree with TRBD1. Germline loops: CDR1 WSHSY, CDR2 SAAADI. Trimming cost V 7 bases and J 0 bases; bases outside gene matches: 10. This CDR3 is built from 17 residues. CDR3 loop: CASIDRDRPATNEKLFF. In nucleotides, the CDR3 is TGCGCCAGCATAGACCGGGACAGGCCTGCAACTAATGAAAAACTGTTTTTT.

The rearrangement uses TRBV2 and TRBJ2-3, with D unclear. In germline, CDR1 is SNHLY, CDR2 FYNNEI. The ends were cut back, 6 bases at V and 7 bases at J, with 17 bases in the middle. CDR3 size: 14 residues. The CDR3 spells CASSLDPGTHTQYF. The CDR3 region has the DNA TGTGCCAGCAGCCTCGATCCCGGAACTCATACGCAGTATTTT.

This clone was observed a few times. This rearrangement joins TRBV28 to TRBJ2-7, with 12 nucleotides matching TRBD2. The CDR3 covers 14 residues. The germline V gene has CDR1 MDHEN and CDR2 SYDVKM. The V segment lost 8 bases and the J segment 2 bases; nucleotides outside the gene matches: 4. This chain's CDR3 is CASLTSGSTYEQYF. For the CDR3, the DNA is TGTGCCAGCCTGACTAGCGGGAGTACCTACGAGCAGTACTTC.

The chain has TRBV6-5 and TRBJ2-7; D possibly corresponds to TRBD1 (5 bases). The ends were cut back, 8 bases at V and 6 bases at J, with 17 bases in the middle. The CDR3 is made up of 13 amino acids. CDR1 and CDR2 (germline): MNHEY, SVGAGI. The CDR3 sequence: CASGAVGSAEQYF. Written as DNA, the CDR3 is TGTGCCAGCGGGGCGGTCGGGTCGGCCGAGCAGTACTTC.